This T cell receptor beta chain was identified in a study of shared clonotypes between healthy human individuals. The overall study: Aged between 18 and 49, the donors were a couple of women and three men. Notes on the study in general: The authors sampled blood alone, and tissue repertoires likely differ. In general, naive subsets displayed greater estimated richness than memory subsets did.

Sorted subsets were amplified in replicate PCRs using 200 to 250 ng DNA, roughly 30,000 T cell genomes. Measured with immunoSEQ multiplex PCR; TCRdb has only the in-frame clones, and not every one. The table lists about 600,000 clones, approximately 97% of them singletons, with roughly 0.05% in the top ten. About this clone: What it recognizes is unknown.

The CDR3 runs 14 residues. The genes are TRBV21-1 and TRBJ1-5; TRBD1 was called by the table and not checked on the DNA. TRBV21-1 corresponds to a pseudogene. The origin of this receptor is a woman in her twenties or thirties in good health. Sequencing was carried out using naive CD4+ T cells sorted from blood. Subset denoted: CD45RA+ positively selected. CDR3 sequence reads: CASRPGQANQPQHF. The CDR3 coding sequence is TGTGCCAGCAGGCCGGGACAGGCCAATCAGCCCCAGCATTTT.